These T cell receptor beta chains were read from a single sample in a study of shared clonotypes between healthy human individuals. Libraries were prepared by immunoSEQ multiplex PCR; TCRdb keeps only in-frame clonotypes and omits some of them. The sample shows roughly 2.5 million clones, around nine tenths of them seen only once. The specimen sequenced was naive CD4+ T cells sorted from blood. The receptors derive from a man aged 18-30 years in good health. Both conserved end residues are part of each CDR3. D genes are given only for firm matches. Only some rows state a clone size, as once, few, many or a class for expanded clones.

clone size	J gene	V gene	D gene	CDR3 length	CDR3 protein	CDR3 DNA
once	TRBJ1-1	TRBV7-2	NA	14	CASSLWGTNTEAFF	TGTGCCAGCAGCTTATGGGGGACAAACACTGAAGCTTTCTTT
NA	TRBJ2-7	TRBV7-8	NA	12	CASSPKPYEQYF	TGTGCCAGCAGCCCAAAACCCTACGAGCAGTACTTC
NA	TRBJ1-2	TRBV7-2	TRBD1	14	CASSLLGTGAGYTF	TGTGCCAGCAGCTTACTCGGGACAGGGGCTGGCTACACCTTC
once	TRBJ1-1	TRBV19	NA	15	CASSMPNTGNTEAFF	TGTGCCAGTAGTATGCCAAATACAGGGAACACTGAAGCTTTCTTT
NA	TRBJ2-5	TRBV30	NA	11	CAWSMGETQYF	TGTGCCTGGAGTATGGGGGAGACCCAGTACTTC
once	TRBJ2-7	TRBV6-1	TRBD1	12	CASSPQGGEQYF	TGTGCCAGCAGCCCACAGGGGGGCGAGCAGTACTTC
NA	TRBJ2-3	TRBV10-2	NA	11	CASSELDTQYF	TGCGCCAGCAGTGAACTAGATACGCAGTATTTT
NA	TRBJ2-1	TRBV10-3	NA	15	CAISESGLGGNEQFF	TGTGCCATCAGTGAGTCGGGCCTAGGAGGGAATGAGCAGTTCTTC
NA	TRBJ1-2	TRBV28	NA	13	CASSLGGALGYTF	TGTGCCAGCAGTTTAGGGGGGGCGCTTGGCTACACCTTC
once	TRBJ1-3	TRBV6-6	NA	16	CASSYSGGFGGNTIYF	TGTGCCAGCAGTTACTCGGGAGGGTTTGGTGGAAACACCATATATTTT
NA	TRBJ1-6	TRBV19	TRBD1	14	CASRTGSHNSPLHF	TGTGCCAGTAGGACAGGGAGCCATAATTCACCCCTCCACTTT
NA	TRBJ1-4	TRBV30	NA	15	CAWSTRGTTNEKLFF	TGTGCCTGGAGTACACGGGGGACAACTAATGAAAAACTGTTTTTT
NA	TRBJ2-2	TRBV2	NA	13	CASSPDSTGELFF	TGTGCCAGCAGCCCCGATTCCACCGGGGAGCTGTTTTTT
NA	TRBJ2-1	TRBV10-1	NA	14	CASSRAGGQGEQFF	TGCGCCAGCAGTCGGGCGGGTGGACAAGGTGAGCAGTTCTTC
once	TRBJ1-2	TRBV7-9	NA	13	CASSLPVPYGYTF	TGTGCCAGCAGCTTACCCGTTCCCTATGGCTACACCTTC
NA	TRBJ2-5	TRBV7-6	TRBD2	15	CASRAGASGGETQYF	TGTGCCAGCAGAGCCGGGGCTAGCGGGGGAGAGACCCAGTACTTC
NA	TRBJ1-2	TRBV19	NA	13	CASKDPGYYGYTF	TGTGCCAGTAAGGACCCGGGATACTATGGCTACACCTTC
once	TRBJ2-2	TRBV5-1	NA	16	CASSLASSLTTGELFF	TGCGCCAGCAGCTTGGCCTCTAGTCTAACAACCGGGGAGCTGTTTTTT
NA	TRBJ1-2	TRBV6-4	NA	15	CASSGPGLQAGGYTF	TGTGCCAGCAGTGGACCGGGCCTCCAAGCGGGTGGCTACACCTTC
NA	TRBJ2-4	TRBV9	TRBD2	17	CASSVGLAGAVENIQYF	TGTGCCAGCAGCGTAGGGCTAGCGGGAGCCGTCGAAAACATTCAGTACTTC
NA	TRBJ2-2	TRBV19	TRBD2	18	CASIPGTSGLKNTGELFF	TGTGCCAGTATCCCAGGGACTAGCGGGCTTAAGAACACCGGGGAGCTGTTTTTT
NA	TRBJ2-2	TRBV10-1	NA	16	CASSESTGYFPGELFF	TGCGCCAGCAGTGAGAGTACAGGGTATTTCCCCGGGGAGCTGTTTTTT
NA	TRBJ1-4	TRBV13	TRBD1	13	CASSARTGEKLFF	TGTGCCAGCAGCGCCCGGACAGGGGAAAAACTGTTTTTT
NA	TRBJ1-2	TRBV5-1	NA	16	CASSLVPILRDYGYTF	TGCGCCAGCAGCTTGGTCCCCATCCTCAGAGACTATGGCTACACCTTC
NA	TRBJ2-2	TRBV6-6	NA	13	CASNLRVTGELFF	TGTGCCAGCAACCTCAGGGTAACCGGGGAGCTGTTTTTT
NA	TRBJ2-1	TRBV6-5	TRBD2	16	CASSFTGTSVFDEQFF	TGTGCCAGCAGTTTTACCGGGACTAGTGTGTTCGATGAGCAGTTCTTC
NA	TRBJ2-5	TRBV29-1	TRBD1	14	CSIQTGGRGETQYF	TGCAGCATCCAGACAGGGGGCAGGGGAGAGACCCAGTACTTC
NA	TRBJ2-7	TRBV28	NA	13	CASRSGQLYEQYF	TGTGCCAGCAGAAGCGGACAGCTTTACGAGCAGTACTTC
NA	TRBJ2-2	TRBV18	TRBD1	15	CASSLGTVNTGELFF	TGTGCCAGCTCGCTCGGGACAGTGAACACCGGGGAGCTGTTTTTT
once	TRBJ2-2	TRBV6-9	TRBD2	15	CASTRAGDYTGELFF	TGTGCCAGCACCCGGGCGGGGGATTACACCGGGGAGCTGTTTTTT
NA	TRBJ1-1	TRBV19	NA	13	CASSTQTHTEAFF	TGTGCCAGTAGTACACAGACTCACACTGAAGCTTTCTTT
NA	TRBJ2-7	TRBV5-1	TRBD2	16	CASSFEGLAGAYEQYF	TGCGCCAGCAGCTTTGAGGGACTAGCGGGTGCCTACGAGCAGTACTTC
NA	TRBJ1-2	TRBV5-6	TRBD1	15	CASSLLDRVSYGYTF	TGTGCCAGCAGCTTGCTGGACAGGGTAAGCTATGGCTACACCTTC
NA	TRBJ1-3	TRBV15	TRBD1	14	CATGQGGSGNTIYF	TGTGCCACGGGACAGGGAGGATCTGGAAACACCATATATTTT
NA	TRBJ1-1	TRBV9	NA	16	CASSPTRPGRNTEAFF	TGTGCCAGCAGCCCAACTCGACCAGGCCGGAACACTGAAGCTTTCTTT
NA	TRBJ2-1	TRBV6-5	TRBD2	15	CASKSRLAAVNEQFF	TGTGCCAGCAAAAGTCGACTAGCGGCGGTCAATGAGCAGTTCTTC
NA	TRBJ2-1	TRBV6-6	TRBD2	16	CASSYRTSGSGNEQFF	TGTGCCAGCAGTTACCGTACTAGCGGGAGCGGCAATGAGCAGTTCTTC
once	TRBJ1-6	TRBV6-5	NA	15	CASRTSETGVSPLHF	TGTGCCAGCAGAACGTCCGAGACAGGCGTATCACCCCTCCACTTT
NA	TRBJ2-5	TRBV5-4	NA	15	CASSPMGGQGETQYF	TGTGCCAGCAGCCCTATGGGGGGGCAGGGAGAGACCCAGTACTTC
NA	TRBJ1-4	TRBV7-8	NA	15	CASSLVGTPNEKLFF	TGTGCCAGCAGCTTAGTGGGGACTCCTAATGAAAAACTGTTTTTT
NA	TRBJ2-1	TRBV5-1	TRBD1	16	CASSLAPRQGTNEQFF	TGCGCCAGCAGCTTGGCCCCCAGACAGGGGACAAATGAGCAGTTCTTC
NA	TRBJ2-1	TRBV19	NA	13	CASSIGTYNEQFF	TGTGCCAGTAGTATAGGGACCTACAATGAGCAGTTCTTC
NA	TRBJ1-1	TRBV28	TRBD1	17	CASSPPWPGQGGTEAFF	TGTGCCAGCAGCCCCCCCTGGCCGGGACAGGGGGGCACTGAAGCTTTCTTT
once	TRBJ1-3	TRBV2	NA	14	CASSDIGLGNTIYF	TGTGCCAGCAGTGACATTGGCCTCGGGAACACCATATATTTT
NA	TRBJ1-2	TRBV7-2	NA	15	CASSLGSGANSGYTF	TGTGCCAGCAGCTTAGGTTCAGGGGCCAACAGCGGCTACACCTTC
NA	TRBJ1-5	TRBV30	NA	13	CAWSYLSDQPQHF	TGTGCCTGGAGTTACCTTTCCGACCAGCCCCAGCATTTT
few	TRBJ1-1	TRBV5-4	NA	14	CASSPGRGNTEAFF	TGTGCCAGCAGTCCGGGTCGAGGGAACACTGAAGCTTTCTTT
NA	TRBJ2-1	TRBV5-1	NA	15	CASSLLAGAYNEQFF	TGCGCCAGCAGCTTGCTCGCAGGGGCATACAATGAGCAGTTCTTC
NA	TRBJ2-2	TRBV12-5	NA	16	CASGLGGLRNTGELFF	TGTGCTAGTGGTCTAGGGGGACTCAGGAACACCGGGGAGCTGTTTTTT
NA	TRBJ2-5	TRBV7-2	NA	16	CASSLGDGRWGETQYF	TGTGCCAGCAGCTTAGGAGACGGTCGATGGGGAGAGACCCAGTACTTC
NA	TRBJ2-1	TRBV7-2	TRBD2	17	CASSLAWPSGTYNEQFF	TGTGCCAGCAGCTTAGCTTGGCCTAGCGGTACCTACAATGAGCAGTTCTTC
NA	TRBJ1-2	TRBV29-1	NA	15	CSVEDLPTGLYGYTF	TGCAGCGTTGAAGATCTACCCACAGGGCTCTATGGCTACACCTTC
NA	TRBJ2-3	TRBV21-1	NA	16	CASSKAGTPSTDTQYF	TGTGCCAGCAGCAAAGCAGGGACACCTAGCACAGATACGCAGTATTTT
NA	TRBJ1-5	TRBV6-1	NA	13	CASSVQGNQPQHF	TGTGCCAGCAGTGTACAGGGAAATCAGCCCCAGCATTTT